The rows below give T cell receptor beta chains drawn from one sample of a study of monozygotic twins with inflammatory bowel disease. Reanalyzing the 5' RACE reads, TCRdb keeps one entry per CDR3 protein, without DNA. Reported are about 150,000 distinct CDR3 sequences; the ten largest clones contain around 1.2%. Sequencing was performed on blood. The receptors originated from a human donor with ulcerative colitis or Crohn's disease, or a healthy co-twin of an affected twin (not recorded which). Both conserved end residues are part of each CDR3.

v_call,j_call,cdr3_aa
TRBV20-1,TRBJ2-7,CSASGGQVGREQYF
TRBV10-1,TRBJ2-5,CASSELRTSGQETQYF
TRBV20-1,TRBJ2-6,CSARDRLAASGANVLTF
TRBV14,TRBJ2-5,CASSRGRWETQYF
TRBV7-3,TRBJ1-1,CASSLRPPGAGVNTEAFF
TRBV5-1,TRBJ1-6,CASSFSGPDNSPLHF
TRBV12-3/TRBV12-4,TRBJ2-1,CASTRGRPGEQFF
TRBV6-4,TRBJ2-3,CASSDQGDSSTDTQYF
TRBV27,TRBJ1-3,CASSSDREGTIYF
TRBV25-1,TRBJ2-2,CASSEPITRGSNTGELFF
TRBV29-1,TRBJ2-5,CSVGQGQETPYF
TRBV27,TRBJ2-4,CASSLSSPGRNIQYF
TRBV6-6,TRBJ2-1,CASFEREFHEQFF
TRBV19,TRBJ1-2,CASRGTEYGYTF
TRBV6-2/TRBV6-3,TRBJ1-6,CASSYSGNNSPLHF
TRBV5-1,TRBJ1-1,CASSLGQDARAFF
TRBV29-1,TRBJ2-1,CSSAGTSGSNEQFF
TRBV9,TRBJ1-1,CASSVGVNVEQGNTEAFF
TRBV10-3,TRBJ2-1,CAISPRGVLPGQPLYGEQFF
TRBV28,TRBJ1-2,CASRPDRTYGYTF
TRBV11-2,TRBJ2-7,CASSLAGASHEQYF
TRBV4-1,TRBJ2-7,CASRDPSTYEQYF
TRBV25-1,TRBJ1-5,CASRGWGDQPQHF
TRBV6-1,TRBJ2-3,CASIPVGGIGDTQYF
TRBV20-1,TRBJ1-2,CSAVNLDRPTNYGYTF
TRBV10-3,TRBJ2-5,CAISWTGRDETQYF
TRBV6-2/TRBV6-3,TRBJ2-4,CASSWGQGATNIQYF
TRBV7-8,TRBJ2-2,CASSPTNPTRGNTGELFF
TRBV27,TRBJ1-1,CASSKGQMRNTEAFF
TRBV7-2,TRBJ1-1,CASSPQSLATEAFF
TRBV5-1,TRBJ2-3,CASSLELAGWGGDTQYF
TRBV6-5,TRBJ2-5,CASSYSGGRRETQYF
TRBV6-5,TRBJ1-2,CASSYSFLGGHDGYTF
TRBV7-9,TRBJ2-1,CASIPRALPGNNEQFF
TRBV29-1,TRBJ1-2,CSVVPPNYGYTF
TRBV5-1,TRBJ2-3,CASSLILAGREDTQYF
TRBV24-1,TRBJ2-1,CATSGKSGRNNEQFF